There are a few counts of the clone carrying this T cell receptor beta chain. MiXCR, applied by TCRdb to the PCR reads, yields one record per CDR3 protein. The sample shows approximately 4,100 distinct CDR3 sequences, roughly three fifths of them seen only once. The record originates from a study of CD4 and CD8 cells across lung adenocarcinoma regions. Localized lung adenocarcinoma, a non-small cell lung cancer, affected the donors. The V gene lost 6 bases and the J gene lost 5 bases, with 14 bases spanning the gap. The CDR3 contains 14 residues. The sequence was collected from a male donor with lung adenocarcinoma. The CD4 and CD8 labels of this study may be unreliable. The specimen sequenced was CD4+ T cells from the center of a lung tumor. The genes are TRBV12-3 or TRBV12-4 and TRBJ1-5, with D perhaps matching TRBD1 (6 bases). The DNA of the CDR3 is TGTGCCAGCAGGGATGGGGGCCTAGATCAGCCCCAGCATTTT. Its protein product is CASRDGGLDQPQHF.